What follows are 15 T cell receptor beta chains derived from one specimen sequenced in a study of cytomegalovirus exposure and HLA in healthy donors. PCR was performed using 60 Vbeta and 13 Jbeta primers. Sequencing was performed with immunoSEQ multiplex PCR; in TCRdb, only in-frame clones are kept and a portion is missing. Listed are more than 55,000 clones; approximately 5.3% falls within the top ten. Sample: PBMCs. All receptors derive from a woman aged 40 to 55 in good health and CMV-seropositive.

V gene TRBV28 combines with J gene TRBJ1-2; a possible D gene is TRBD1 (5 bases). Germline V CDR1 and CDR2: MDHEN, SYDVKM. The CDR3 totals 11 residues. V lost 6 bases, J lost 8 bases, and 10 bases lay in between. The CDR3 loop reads CASRTGVGYTF. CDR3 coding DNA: TGTGCCAGCAGAACAGGTGTCGGCTACACCTTC.

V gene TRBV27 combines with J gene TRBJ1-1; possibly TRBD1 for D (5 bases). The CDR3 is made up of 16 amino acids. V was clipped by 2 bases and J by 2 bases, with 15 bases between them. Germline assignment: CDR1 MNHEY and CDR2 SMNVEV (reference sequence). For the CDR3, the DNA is TGTGCCAGCAGTTTAGCGGGGGTGAGGCGTAACACTGAAGCTTTCTTT. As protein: CASSLAGVRRNTEAFF.

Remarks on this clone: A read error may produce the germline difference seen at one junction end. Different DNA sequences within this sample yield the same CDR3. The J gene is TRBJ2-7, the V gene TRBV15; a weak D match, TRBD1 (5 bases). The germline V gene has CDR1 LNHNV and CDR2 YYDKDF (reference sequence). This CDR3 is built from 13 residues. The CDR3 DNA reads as TGTGCCACCAGCTTCTCAGGGCGCAGCGAGCAGTACTTT. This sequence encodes CATSFSGRSEQYF.

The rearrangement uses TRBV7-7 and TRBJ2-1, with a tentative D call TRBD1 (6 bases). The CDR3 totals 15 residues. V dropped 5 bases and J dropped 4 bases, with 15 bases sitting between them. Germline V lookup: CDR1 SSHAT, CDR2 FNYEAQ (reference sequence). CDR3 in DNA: TGTGCCAGCAGCCAGGACCTCCAGGGGTACAATGAGCAGTTCTTC. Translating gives CASSQDLQGYNEQFF.

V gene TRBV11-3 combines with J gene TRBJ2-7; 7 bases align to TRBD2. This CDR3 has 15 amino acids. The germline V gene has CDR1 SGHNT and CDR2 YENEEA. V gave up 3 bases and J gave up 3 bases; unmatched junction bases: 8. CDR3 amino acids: CASSLGGEAFYEQYF. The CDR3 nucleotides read TGTGCCAGCAGCTTGGGGGGGGAAGCCTTCTACGAGCAGTACTTC.

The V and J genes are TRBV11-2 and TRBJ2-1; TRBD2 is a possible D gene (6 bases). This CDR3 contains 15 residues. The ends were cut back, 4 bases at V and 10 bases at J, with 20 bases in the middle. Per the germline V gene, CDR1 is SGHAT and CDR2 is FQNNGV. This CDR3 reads CASSSFRERVSEQFF. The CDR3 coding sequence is TGTGCCAGCAGCTCCTTCCGGGAGAGGGTCAGCGAGCAGTTCTTC.

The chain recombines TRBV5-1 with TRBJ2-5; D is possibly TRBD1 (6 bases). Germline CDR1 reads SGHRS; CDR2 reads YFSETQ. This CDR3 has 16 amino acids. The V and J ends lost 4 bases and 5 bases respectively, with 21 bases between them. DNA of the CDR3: TGCGCCAGCAGCCGCCGGGACACACCCTCGCGGGAGACCCAGTACTTC. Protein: CASSRRDTPSRETQYF.

The CDR3 DNA sequence: TGTGCCAGCAGCGCCCGAGGACAGGGGGGAGAGACCCAGTACTTC. The encoded protein is CASSARGQGGETQYF. V and J are TRBV21-1 and TRBJ2-5; TRBD1 is taken as the D call from the table, unchecked against the DNA. TRBV21-1 is described as a pseudogene. This CDR3 has 15 amino acids.

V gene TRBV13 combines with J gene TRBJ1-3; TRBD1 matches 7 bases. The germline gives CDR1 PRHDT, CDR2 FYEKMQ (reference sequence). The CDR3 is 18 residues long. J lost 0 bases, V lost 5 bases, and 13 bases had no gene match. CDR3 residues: CASSPPTLRDSSGNTIYF. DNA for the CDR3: TGTGCCAGCAGCCCCCCCACCTTACGGGACAGCTCTGGAAACACCATATATTTT.

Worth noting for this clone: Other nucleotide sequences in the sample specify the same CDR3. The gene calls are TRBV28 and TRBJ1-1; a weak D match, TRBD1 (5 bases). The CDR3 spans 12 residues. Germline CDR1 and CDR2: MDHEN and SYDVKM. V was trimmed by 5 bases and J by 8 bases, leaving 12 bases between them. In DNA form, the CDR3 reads TGTGCCAGCAGTCTGCTCGGGGGGGAAGCTTTCTTT. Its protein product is CASSLLGGEAFF.

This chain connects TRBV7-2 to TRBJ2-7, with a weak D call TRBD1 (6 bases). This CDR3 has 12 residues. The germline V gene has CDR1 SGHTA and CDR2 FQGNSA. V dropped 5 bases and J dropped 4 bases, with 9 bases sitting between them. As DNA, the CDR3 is TGTGCCAGCAGCATGGACAGATACGAGCAGTACTTC. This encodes CASSMDRYEQYF.

The CDR3 DNA reads as TGTGCCAGCAGCTCGCGACTAACAGATACGCAGTATTTT. Residues: CASSSRLTDTQYF. The chain carries TRBV7-8 and TRBJ2-3; possible D gene TRBD2, 5 bases. The CDR3 has 13 amino acids. V was pared by 4 bases and J by 3 bases, with 8 bases between. The V gene's germline CDR1 is SGHVS and CDR2 FQNEAQ. The full variable domain, in which reference TRBV7-8 and TRBJ2-3 provide the parts outside the CDR3, is GAGVSQSPRYKVAKRGQDVALRCDPISGHVSLFWYQQALGQGPEFLTYFQNEAQLDKSGLPSDRFFAERPEGSVSTLKIQRTQQEDSAVYLCASSSRLTDTQYFGPGTRLTVL.

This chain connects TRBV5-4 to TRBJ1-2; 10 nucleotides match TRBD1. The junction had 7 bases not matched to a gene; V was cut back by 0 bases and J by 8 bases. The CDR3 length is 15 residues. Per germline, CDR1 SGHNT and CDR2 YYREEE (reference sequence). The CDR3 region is CASSLGQGAGRGYTF. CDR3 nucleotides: TGTGCCAGCAGCTTGGGACAGGGGGCGGGAAGAGGCTACACCTTC.

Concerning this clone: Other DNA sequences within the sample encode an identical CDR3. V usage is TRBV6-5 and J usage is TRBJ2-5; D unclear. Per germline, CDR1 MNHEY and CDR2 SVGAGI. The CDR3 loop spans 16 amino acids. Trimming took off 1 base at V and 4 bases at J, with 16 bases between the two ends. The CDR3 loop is CASSYLKISNRETQYF. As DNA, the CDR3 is TGTGCCAGCAGTTACTTAAAAATCAGTAACCGAGAGACCCAGTACTTC.

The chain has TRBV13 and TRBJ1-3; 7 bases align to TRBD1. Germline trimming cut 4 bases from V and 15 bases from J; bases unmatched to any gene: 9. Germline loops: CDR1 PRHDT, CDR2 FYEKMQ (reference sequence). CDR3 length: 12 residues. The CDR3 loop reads CASSWEQGLEYF. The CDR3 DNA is TGTGCCAGCAGCTGGGAACAGGGGCTGGAATATTTT.